The subject of this entry is one TCR beta chain. The data stem from a study of cytomegalovirus exposure and HLA in healthy donors. Data came from immunoSEQ multiplex PCR; TCRdb stores just in-frame clones and leaves some out. The table shows 180,000 or so clones, with around 86% occurring only once. This receptor was identified in a young man in good health and CMV-seropositive. Sequencing was performed on PBMCs.

The CDR3 region has the DNA TGTGCCAGCAAGGCAGGGAATAATTCACCCCTCCACTTT. It yields the protein CASKAGNNSPLHF. This sequence joins TRBV6-6 and TRBJ1-6; a weak D match, TRBD1 (5 bases). Germline V CDR1 and CDR2: MNHNY, SVGAGI (reference sequence). Trimming shortened V by 7 bases and J by 5 bases, and 9 bases separated the two germline ends. The CDR3 has 13 residues.